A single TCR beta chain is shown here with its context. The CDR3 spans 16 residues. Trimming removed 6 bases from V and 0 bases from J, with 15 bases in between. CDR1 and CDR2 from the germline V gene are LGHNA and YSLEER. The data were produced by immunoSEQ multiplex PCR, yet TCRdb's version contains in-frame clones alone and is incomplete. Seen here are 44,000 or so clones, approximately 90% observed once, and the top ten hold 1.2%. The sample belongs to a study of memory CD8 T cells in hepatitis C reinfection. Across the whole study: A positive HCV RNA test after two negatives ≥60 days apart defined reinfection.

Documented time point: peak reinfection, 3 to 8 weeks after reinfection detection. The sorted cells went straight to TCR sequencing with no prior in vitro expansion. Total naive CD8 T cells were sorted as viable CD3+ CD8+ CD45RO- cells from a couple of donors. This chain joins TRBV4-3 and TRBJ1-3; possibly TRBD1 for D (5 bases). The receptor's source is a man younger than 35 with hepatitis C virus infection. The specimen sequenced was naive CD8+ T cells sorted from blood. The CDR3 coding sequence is TGCGCCAGCAGGTCGACAGCACTCCACTCTGGAAACACCATATATTTT. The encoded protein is CASRSTALHSGNTIYF.